This T cell receptor (beta chain) was profiled in a study of technical replicates of blood from a few donors (dated by TCRdb to about 2017). Libraries were constructed by the immunoSEQ multiplex PCR assay. Imported from immuneACCESS, the table was reduced by TCRdb to in-frame sequences with V and J called. These copies leave out some clones; in studies compared against another copy, an unresolved V gene accounts for under half, and the cause of the remainder is not known. The sample contains tens of thousands of clones, around 92% of them found a single time. The top ten clonotypes cover about 4.5% of the sample. Including cysteine and phenylalanine, the CDR3 has 13 amino acids. This entry keeps only the CDR3 DNA: 39 bases, framed from base 1. Germline trimming: 3 bases from V, 4 bases from J; junction bases outside gene matches: 2. Sequences ENHRY (CDR1) and SYGVKD (CDR2) are obtained from the germline V gene.

Comment on this clone: Its antigen is currently not known. No quality values exist for individual bases; no much larger clone is one base distant.

Sequencing was performed on PBMCs. The V gene is TRBV10-3 and the J gene is TRBJ1-1, and TRBD1 matches 7 of the central bases. The sequence was obtained from a human donor in good health. Some clones in this sample may be carry-over from other donors' samples. CDR3 region: CAISDQGGTEAFF. Here is the DNA: TGTGCCATCAGTGACCAGGGGGGCACTGAAGCTTTCTTT.